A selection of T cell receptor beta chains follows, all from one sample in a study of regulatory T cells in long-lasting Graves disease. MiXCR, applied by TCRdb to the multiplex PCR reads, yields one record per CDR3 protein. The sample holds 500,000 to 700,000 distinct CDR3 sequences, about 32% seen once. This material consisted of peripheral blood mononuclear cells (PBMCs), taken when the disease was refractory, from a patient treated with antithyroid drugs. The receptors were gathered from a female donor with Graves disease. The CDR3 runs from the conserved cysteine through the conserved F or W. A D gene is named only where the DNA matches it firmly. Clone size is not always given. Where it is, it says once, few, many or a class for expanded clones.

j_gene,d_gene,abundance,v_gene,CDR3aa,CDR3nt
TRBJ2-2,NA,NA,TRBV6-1,CASSERARANTGELFF,TGTGCCAGCAGTGAACGCGCGAGGGCGAACACCGGGGAGCTGTTTTTT
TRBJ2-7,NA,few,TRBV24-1,CATSDQQGGGYEQYF,TGTGCCACCAGTGATCAACAGGGTGGGGGTTACGAGCAGTACTTC
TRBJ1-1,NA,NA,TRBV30,CALQANTEAFF,TGTGCCTTACAGGCGAACACTGAAGCTTTCTTT
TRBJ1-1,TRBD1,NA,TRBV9,CASSPPPGRGTMNTEAFF,TGTGCCAGCAGCCCCCCGCCGGGCAGGGGGACCATGAACACTGAAGCTTTCTTT
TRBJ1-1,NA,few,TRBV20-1,CSASGTGRGTEAFF,TGCAGTGCTAGCGGGACGGGAAGAGGCACTGAAGCTTTCTTT
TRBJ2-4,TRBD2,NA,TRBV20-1,CSASGPGGSSGRAPIQYF,TGCAGTGCTAGTGGCCCGGGCGGTTCTAGCGGGAGGGCCCCAATTCAGTACTTC
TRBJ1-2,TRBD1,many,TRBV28,CASSFSTGWAHGYTF,TGTGCCAGCAGTTTTTCGACAGGGTGGGCGCATGGCTACACCTTC
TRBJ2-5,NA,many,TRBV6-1,CASSHPTGGETQYF,TGTGCCAGCAGTCATCCTACAGGAGGAGAGACCCAGTACTTC
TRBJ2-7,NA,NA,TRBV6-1,CASSEPRNRSKYF,TGTGCCAGCAGTGAACCCCGCAACAGGAGTAAGTACTTC
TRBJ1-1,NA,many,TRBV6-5,CASSYRRGTEAFF,TGTGCCAGCAGTTACAGGAGGGGCACTGAAGCTTTCTTT
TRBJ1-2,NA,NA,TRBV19,CASSGDRKAYGYTF,TGTGCCAGTAGTGGGGACCGGAAAGCCTATGGCTACACCTTC
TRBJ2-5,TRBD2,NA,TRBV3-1,CASSQIAGASFQYF,TGTGCCAGCAGCCAAATAGCGGGAGCAAGTTTCCAGTACTTC
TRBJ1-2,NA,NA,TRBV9,CTSSVGGFYGYTF,TGTACCAGCAGCGTGGGAGGTTTCTATGGCTACACCTTC
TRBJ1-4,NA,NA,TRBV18,CASSPAGVTNEKLFF,TGTGCCAGCTCACCGGCCGGGGTTACTAATGAAAAACTGTTTTTT
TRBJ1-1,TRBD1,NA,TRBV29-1,CSVSRGTGGAEAFF,TGCAGCGTTAGCCGAGGGACAGGGGGAGCTGAAGCTTTCTTT
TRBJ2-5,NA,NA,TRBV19,CASSIIGGQETQYF,TGTGCCAGTAGTATCATCGGGGGCCAAGAGACCCAGTACTTC
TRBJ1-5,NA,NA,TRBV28,CASSLKSAGNQPQHF,TGTGCCAGCAGTTTAAAGTCGGCTGGGAATCAGCCCCAGCATTTT
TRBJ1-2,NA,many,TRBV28,CASSPVGSRANGYTF,TGTGCCAGCAGTCCCGTAGGTTCCCGCGCTAATGGCTACACCTTC
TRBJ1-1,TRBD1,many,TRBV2,CASRRQGSPNTEAFF,TGTGCCAGCAGACGACAGGGGTCGCCGAACACTGAAGCTTTCTTT
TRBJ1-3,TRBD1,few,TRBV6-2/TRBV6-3,CASGTENSGNTIYF,TGTGCCAGCGGGACAGAGAATTCTGGAAACACCATATATTTT
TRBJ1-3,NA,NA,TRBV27,CASGLGRSSGNTIYF,TGTGCCAGCGGTTTGGGACGGAGCTCTGGAAACACCATATATTTT
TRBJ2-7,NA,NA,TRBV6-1,CASSRGSRVHEQYF,TGTGCCAGCAGTAGAGGCAGTCGAGTCCACGAGCAGTACTTC